This TCR beta chain is from a study of blood T cell repertoires in COVID-19. Study-wide context: From the United States, Italy and Spain came samples of acute and convalescent COVID-19. Sample material is recorded as cDNA or gDNA derived from T cells, B-cell-depleted T cells, or PBMCs.

J was trimmed by 7 bases and V by 0 bases; bases with no gene match: 8. The CDR3 contains 17 residues. Germline V gene data show CDR1 as MGHRA and CDR2 as YSYEKL. TCRdb keeps only in-frame clones here, not all; method: immunoSEQ multiplex PCR. The table has about 300,000 clones, 86% seen once. Before being deemed recovered, Cohort 3 donors had two negative PCRs, clearance, or symptom resolution. This clonotype was obtained from a woman in her late teens or twenties who had recovered from COVID-19. J is TRBJ2-2 and V is TRBV4-1; 10 nucleotides agree with TRBD2. The material sequenced was PBMCs or T cells enriched from blood (not recorded which). The CDR3 sequence: CASSQERTSGRSGELFF. The DNA for the CDR3 is TGCGCCAGCAGCCAAGAGCGGACTAGCGGACGCAGCGGGGAGCTGTTTTTT.